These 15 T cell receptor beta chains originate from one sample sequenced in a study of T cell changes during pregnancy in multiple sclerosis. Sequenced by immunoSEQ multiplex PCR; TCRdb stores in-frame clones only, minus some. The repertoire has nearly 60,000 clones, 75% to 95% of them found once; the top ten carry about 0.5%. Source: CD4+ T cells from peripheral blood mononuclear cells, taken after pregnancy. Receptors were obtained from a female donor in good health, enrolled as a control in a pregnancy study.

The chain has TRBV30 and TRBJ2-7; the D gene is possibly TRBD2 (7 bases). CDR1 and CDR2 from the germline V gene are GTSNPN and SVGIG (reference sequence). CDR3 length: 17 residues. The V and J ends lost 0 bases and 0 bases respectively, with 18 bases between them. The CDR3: CAWSVGGGLRRSYEQYF. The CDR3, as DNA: TGTGCCTGGAGTGTAGGCGGGGGCCTTAGACGCTCCTACGAGCAGTACTTC.

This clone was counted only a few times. The CDR3 loop is CAWSRGTPEAFF. Here the CDR3 DNA reads TGTGCCTGGAGTAGGGGGACCCCTGAAGCTTTCTTT. This sequence joins TRBV30 and TRBJ1-1; D might be TRBD1 (6 bases). Trimming pared 2 bases from V and 6 bases from J, leaving 10 bases between. The CDR3 extends over 12 amino acids. Germline V gene lookup returns CDR1 GTSNPN and CDR2 SVGIG (reference sequence).

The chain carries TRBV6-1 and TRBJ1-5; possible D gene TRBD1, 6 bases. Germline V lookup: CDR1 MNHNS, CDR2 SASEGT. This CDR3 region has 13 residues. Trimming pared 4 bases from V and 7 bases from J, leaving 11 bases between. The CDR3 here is CASSVYRDQPQHF. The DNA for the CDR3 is TGTGCCAGCAGTGTTTACAGGGACCAGCCCCAGCATTTT.

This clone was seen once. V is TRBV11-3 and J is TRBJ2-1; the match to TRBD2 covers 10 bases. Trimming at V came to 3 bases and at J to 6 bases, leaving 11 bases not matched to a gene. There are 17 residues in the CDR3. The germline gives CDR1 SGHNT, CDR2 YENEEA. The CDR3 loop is CASSLGGLAGETNEQFF. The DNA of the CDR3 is TGTGCCAGCAGCTTGGGTGGGCTAGCGGGGGAAACCAATGAGCAGTTCTTC. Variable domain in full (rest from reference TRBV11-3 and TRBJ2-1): EAGVVQSPRYKIIEKKQPVAFWCNPISGHNTLYWYLQNLGQGPELLIRYENEEAVDDSQLPKDRFSAERLKGVDSTLKIQPAELGDSAVYLCASSLGGLAGETNEQFFGPGTRLTVL.

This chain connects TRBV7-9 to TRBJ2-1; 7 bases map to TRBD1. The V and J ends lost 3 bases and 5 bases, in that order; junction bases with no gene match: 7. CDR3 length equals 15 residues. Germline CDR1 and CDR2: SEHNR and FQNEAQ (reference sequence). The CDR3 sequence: CASSFRDSLDNEQFF. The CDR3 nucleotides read TGTGCCAGCAGCTTCCGGGACAGCTTAGACAATGAGCAGTTCTTC.

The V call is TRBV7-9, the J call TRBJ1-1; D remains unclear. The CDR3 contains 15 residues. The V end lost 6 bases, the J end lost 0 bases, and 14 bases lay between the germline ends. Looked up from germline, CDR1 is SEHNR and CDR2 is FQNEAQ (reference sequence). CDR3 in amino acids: CASRPLSSLNTEAFF. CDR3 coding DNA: TGTGCCAGCAGGCCACTAAGTAGCTTGAACACTGAAGCTTTCTTT. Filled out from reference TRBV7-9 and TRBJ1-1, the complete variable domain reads DTGVSQNPRHKITKRGQNVTFRCDPISEHNRLYWYRQTLGQGPEFLTYFQNEAQLEKSRLLSDRFSAERPKGSFSTLEIQRTEQGDSAMYLCASRPLSSLNTEAFFGQGTRLTVV.

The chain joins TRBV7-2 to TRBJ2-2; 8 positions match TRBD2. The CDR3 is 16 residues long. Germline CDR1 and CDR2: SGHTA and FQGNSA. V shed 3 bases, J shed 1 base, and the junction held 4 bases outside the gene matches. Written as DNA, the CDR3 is TGTGCCAGCAGCTTGAACAGCGGGGGGAACACCGGGGAGCTGTTTTTT. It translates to CASSLNSGGNTGELFF.

CDR3: CASTGWTEAFF. For the CDR3, the DNA is TGTGCCAGTACAGGTTGGACTGAAGCTTTCTTT. The rearrangement uses TRBV19 and TRBJ1-1; D unclear. The V gene's germline CDR1 is LNHDA and CDR2 SQIVND (reference sequence). The CDR3 contains 11 residues. V was pared by 7 bases and J by 5 bases, with 8 bases between.

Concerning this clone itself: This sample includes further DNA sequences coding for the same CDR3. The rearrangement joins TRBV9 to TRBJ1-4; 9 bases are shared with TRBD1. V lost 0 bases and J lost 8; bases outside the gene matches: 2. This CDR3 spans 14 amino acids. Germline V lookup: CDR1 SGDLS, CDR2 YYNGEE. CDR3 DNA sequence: TGTGCCAGCAGCGTAGGACAGGGGGGAGAAAAACTGTTTTTT. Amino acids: CASSVGQGGEKLFF.

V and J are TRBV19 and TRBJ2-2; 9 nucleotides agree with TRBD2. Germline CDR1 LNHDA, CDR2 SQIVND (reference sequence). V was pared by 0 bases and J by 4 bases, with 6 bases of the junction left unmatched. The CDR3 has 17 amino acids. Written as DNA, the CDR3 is TGTGCCAGTAGTATAGACCGCGGCGGGGGGGCCACCGGGGAGCTGTTTTTT. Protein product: CASSIDRGGGATGELFF.

The CDR3 is CASGSRGEETQYF. The CDR3 DNA is TGCGCCAGCGGGTCGAGAGGCGAAGAGACCCAGTACTTC. The genes are TRBV5-1 and TRBJ2-5; D remains unclear. CDR3 length: 13 amino acids. V lost 7 bases and J lost 3, with 13 bases in between. Germline V gives CDR1 SGHRS, CDR2 YFSETQ.

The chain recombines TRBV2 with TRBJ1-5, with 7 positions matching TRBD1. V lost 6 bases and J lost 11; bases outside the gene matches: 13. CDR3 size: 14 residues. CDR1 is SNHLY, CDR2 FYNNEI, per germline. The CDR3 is CASSLGQSLGAQHF. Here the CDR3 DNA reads TGTGCCAGCAGCTTGGGACAGTCTCTGGGGGCCCAGCATTTT.

The CDR3 spells CAWSRPGTGRNEQYF. DNA for the CDR3: TGTGCCTGGAGTCGACCGGGGACAGGGAGGAACGAGCAGTACTTC. This sequence joins TRBV30 and TRBJ2-7, with 9 nucleotides matching TRBD1. This CDR3 comprises 15 residues. In germline, CDR1 is GTSNPN, CDR2 SVGIG (reference sequence). Losses at the gene ends were 2 bases for V and 5 bases for J; bases not matched to a gene: 10.

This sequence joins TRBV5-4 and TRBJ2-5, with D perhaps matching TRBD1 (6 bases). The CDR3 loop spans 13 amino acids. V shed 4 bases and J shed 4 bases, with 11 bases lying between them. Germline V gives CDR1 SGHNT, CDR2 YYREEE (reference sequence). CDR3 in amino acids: CASSRPGAETQYF. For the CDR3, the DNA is TGTGCCAGCAGCCGACCAGGGGCAGAGACCCAGTACTTC.

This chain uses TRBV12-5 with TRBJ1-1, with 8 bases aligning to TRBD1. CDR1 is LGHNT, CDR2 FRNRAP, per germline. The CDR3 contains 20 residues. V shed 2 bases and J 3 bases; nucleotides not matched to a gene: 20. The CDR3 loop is CASGLYRDRGVKRTDTEAFF. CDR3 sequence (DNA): TGTGCTAGTGGTTTGTATCGAGACAGGGGAGTTAAGCGAACGGACACTGAAGCTTTCTTT.